A single sample gave rise to the 3 T cell receptor beta chains below, sequenced in a study of shared clonotypes between healthy human individuals. TCRdb's copy holds only in-frame clones and misses some; the assay was immunoSEQ multiplex PCR. The repertoire has about 980,000 clones, approximately 80% of them found once; the top ten carry approximately 1.5%. Sample: memory CD4+ T cells sorted from blood. Stated subset: CD45RA-negative fraction. The receptors were gathered from a man between 18 and 35 years old in good health.

The rearrangement links TRBV5-1 to TRBJ2-5, with TRBD1 matching 10 bases. With V trimmed by 4 bases and J by 2 bases, 5 bases remained unmatched. Germline CDR1 SGHRS, CDR2 YFSETQ. The CDR3 sequence is 15 residues long. The CDR3, as DNA: TGCGCCAGCAGCCAAGGACAGGGGGGGCAAGAGACCCAGTACTTC. Residues: CASSQGQGGQETQYF.

The chain joins TRBV29-1 to TRBJ2-7, with TRBD1 identical over 7 bases. CDR1 is SQVTM, CDR2 ANQGSEA, per germline. Unmatched junction bases numbered 10, after V lost 6 bases and J lost 5 bases. CDR3 size: 13 residues. The CDR3 loop is CSVHTGVVNEQYF. The CDR3 DNA sequence: TGCAGCGTCCACACAGGGGTGGTGAACGAGCAGTACTTC.

The chain employs TRBV28 and TRBJ1-1, with a possible D match to TRBD1 (6 bases). The CDR3 runs to 13 residues. The V gene's germline CDR1 is MDHEN and CDR2 SYDVKM. The ends were cut back, 7 bases at V and 7 bases at J, with 16 bases in the middle. The CDR3 DNA sequence: TGTGCCAGCACCTTTGGGGGGGCGTTTGAAGCTTTCTTT. Translation: CASTFGGAFEAFF.